The next 27 T cell receptor beta chains were all read from a single sample in a study of cytomegalovirus exposure and HLA in healthy donors. 60 Vbeta and 13 Jbeta primers were used in PCR. Clones were read by immunoSEQ multiplex PCR, and TCRdb kept only the in-frame ones, dropping some. The sample has about 130,000 clones; roughly four fifths are singletons. Sequences were obtained from PBMCs. Receptors were obtained from a woman between 55 and 75 years old in good health and CMV-seronegative.

This clone was seen more than once but under ten times. This chain uses TRBV7-8 with TRBJ2-3, with 9 bases lining up with TRBD2. Losses at the gene ends were 6 bases for V and 0 bases for J; bases not matched to a gene: 10. This CDR3 comprises 17 residues. The germline CDR1 and CDR2 sequences are SGHVS and FQNEAQ. The CDR3 DNA is TGTGCCAGCAGGGAAGGGGCTAGCGGGACGAGCACAGATACGCAGTATTTT. This gives the protein CASREGASGTSTDTQYF.

This chain connects TRBV30 to TRBJ2-2; 11 bases line up with TRBD2. The CDR3 loop spans 16 amino acids. Germline values: CDR1 GTSNPN, CDR2 SVGIG (reference sequence). J lost 0 bases, V lost 3 bases, and 3 bases had no gene match. As DNA, the CDR3 is TGTGCCTGGAGCGTACTAGCGGGGGCGAACACCGGGGAGCTGTTTTTT. Translation gives CAWSVLAGANTGELFF.

The V gene is TRBV5-6, the J gene TRBJ2-1, with 7 bases identical to TRBD1. The CDR3 is 17 amino acids. Germline V gene sequence: CDR1 SGHDT, CDR2 YYEEEE. With 0 bases clipped from V and 1 base from J, the junction kept 7 bases outside the gene matches. The CDR3: CASSLAGGSVSYNEQFF. The CDR3, as DNA: TGTGCCAGCAGCTTGGCAGGGGGTAGTGTGTCCTACAATGAGCAGTTCTTC.

This clone has more than one count but fewer than ten. This rearrangement joins TRBV6-1 to TRBJ2-1, with a tentative D call TRBD2 (7 bases). V was pared by 2 bases and J by 3 bases, with 17 bases between. The germline CDR1 and CDR2 sequences are MNHNS and SASEGT. This CDR3 region has 17 residues. The CDR3 protein is CASSERDPGGLYNEQFF. The CDR3 DNA reads TGTGCCAGCAGTGAAAGGGACCCCGGGGGGCTCTACAATGAGCAGTTCTTC.

This chain connects TRBV6-1 to TRBJ1-5; D remains ambiguous. Germline V gene lookup returns CDR1 MNHNS and CDR2 SASEGT. V was clipped by 10 bases and J by 4 bases, with 8 bases between them. The CDR3 contains 11 residues. In DNA, the CDR3 is TGTGCCACGCGATTGAATCAGCCCCAGCATTTT. Translated: CATRLNQPQHF.

V gene TRBV4-2 combines with J gene TRBJ2-1; D is unresolved. Germline CDR1 reads LGHNA; CDR2 reads YNFKEQ. The CDR3 length is 12 residues. Trimming removed 2 bases from V and 6 bases from J, with 5 bases in between. CDR3 in DNA: TGTGCCAGCAGCCAATGGGCCAATGAGCAGTTCTTC. It encodes CASSQWANEQFF.

The chain joins TRBV19 to TRBJ1-1, with D uncertain. Trimming stripped 5 bases from V and 10 bases from J, with 11 bases between. The length of the CDR3 is 11 residues. Germline V gene lookup returns CDR1 LNHDA and CDR2 SQIVND (reference sequence). This CDR3 is CASSLVGVAFF. The CDR3 DNA follows: TGTGCCAGTAGTTTGGTGGGAGTAGCTTTCTTT.

The genes are TRBV6-5 and TRBJ1-4; D unresolved. The germline V gene has CDR1 MNHEY and CDR2 SVGAGI. The CDR3 covers 13 residues. V lost 7 bases and J 7 bases, leaving 13 bases between the germline ends. The CDR3 DNA follows: TGTGCCAGCATGGCCTGGTCCAGTGAAAAACTGTTTTTT. This encodes CASMAWSSEKLFF.

This rearrangement joins TRBV7-6 to TRBJ1-4; D may be TRBD1 (6 bases). V lost 5 bases and J 8 bases, leaving 15 bases between the germline ends. Germline CDR1 and CDR2: SGHVS and FNYEAQ. The CDR3 extends over 14 amino acids. The CDR3 is CASSTSRGREKLFF. CDR3 coding DNA: TGTGCCAGCAGCACCTCCAGGGGAAGGGAAAAACTGTTTTTT.

V gene TRBV5-1 combines with J gene TRBJ1-5; 8 nucleotides align to TRBD1. Losses at the gene ends were 0 bases for V and 6 bases for J; bases not matched to a gene: 5. CDR1 is SGHRS, CDR2 YFSETQ, per germline. The CDR3 totals 15 residues. The CDR3 loop reads CASSLGSGGVQPQHF. CDR3 coding DNA: TGCGCCAGCAGCTTGGGGTCAGGGGGCGTTCAGCCCCAGCATTTT. Variable domain in full (rest from reference TRBV5-1 and TRBJ1-5): KAGVTQTPRYLIKTRGQQVTLSCSPISGHRSVSWYQQTPGQGLQFLFEYFSETQRNKGNFPGRFSGRQFSNSRSEMNVSTLELGDSALYLCASSLGSGGVQPQHFGDGTRLSIL.

V usage is TRBV21-1 and J usage is TRBJ1-1; the table's TRBD1 call for D was not verified on the DNA. TRBV21-1 is an annotated pseudogene. The CDR3 contains 18 residues. The CDR3 here is CASSKGPSSGSPGAEAFF. DNA of the CDR3: TGTGCCAGCAGCAAAGGACCCTCATCCGGGTCTCCAGGGGCTGAAGCTTTCTTT.

The genes are TRBV11-2 and TRBJ2-6, with D hard to call. V lost 4 bases, J lost 0 bases, and 13 bases lay in between. The germline CDR1 and CDR2 sequences are SGHAT and FQNNGV. This CDR3 contains 17 residues. The CDR3 is CASSSRSRPSGANVLTF. CDR3 nucleotide sequence: TGTGCCAGCAGCTCCAGGTCCCGTCCCTCTGGGGCCAACGTCCTGACTTTC.

The V gene is TRBV6-1, the J gene TRBJ2-5; TRBD1 matches at 8 bases. The J call is in doubt because the DNA end fits TRBJ2-7 better. The germline CDR1 and CDR2 sequences are MNHNS and SASEGT. The CDR3 is 15 residues long. In DNA form, the CDR3 reads TGTGCCAGCAAAGGGAGCAAGCAGGGGGCTCACGAGCAGTACTTC. This codes for CASKGSKQGAHEQYF.

This clone is a singleton in its sample. V usage is TRBV28 and J usage is TRBJ2-1; D call uncertain. Germline V gene data show CDR1 as MDHEN and CDR2 as SYDVKM. Trimming pared 4 bases from V and 10 bases from J, leaving 14 bases between. The CDR3 contains 13 residues. CDR3 nucleotides: TGTGCCAGCAGTTCCCTAAGTTTAACCGAGCAGTTCTTC. Amino acids: CASSSLSLTEQFF.

The chain uses TRBV19 and TRBJ2-6; 8 bases agree with TRBD1. The CDR3 is 17 residues long. V lost 9 bases, J lost 0 bases, and 10 bases stayed unmatched. Germline lookup yields CDR1 LNHDA and CDR2 SQIVND (reference sequence). CDR3 coding DNA: TGTGCCAGCTCTAGGACAGGGCTTGGCTCTGGGGCCAACGTCCTGACTTTC. Protein: CASSRTGLGSGANVLTF.

Notes on this clone: The same CDR3 arises from other DNA sequences in this sample as well. This chain connects TRBV7-2 to TRBJ2-7; 7 bases map to TRBD1. The germline CDR1 and CDR2 sequences are SGHTA and FQGNSA. The CDR3 has 15 amino acids. Losses at the gene ends were 0 bases for V and 2 bases for J; bases not matched to a gene: 4. CDR3 bases: TGTGCCAGCAGCTTAGCTCCGCAGGGGGCCTACGAGCAGTACTTC. Amino acids: CASSLAPQGAYEQYF.

This sequence joins TRBV28 and TRBJ1-5; 8 nucleotides line up with TRBD1. Germline CDR1 is MDHEN and CDR2 is SYDVKM. V shed 2 bases, J shed 6 bases, and the junction held 3 bases outside the gene matches. The CDR3 runs to 14 residues. The CDR3 DNA is TGTGCCAGCAGTTTAACAGGGGGACGTCAGCCCCAGCATTTT. Protein: CASSLTGGRQPQHF. Filled out from reference TRBV28 and TRBJ1-5, the complete variable domain reads DVKVTQSSRYLVKRTGEKVFLECVQDMDHENMFWYRQDPGLGLRLIYFSYDVKMKEKGDIPEGYSVSREKKERFSLILESASTNQTSMYLCASSLTGGRQPQHFGDGTRLSIL.

The chain couples TRBV14 to TRBJ2-3; TRBD2 is a possible D gene (6 bases). This CDR3 region has 17 residues. CDR1 is SGHDN, CDR2 FVKESK, per germline. V shed 3 bases and J shed 2 bases, with 18 bases lying between them. The CDR3 nucleotides read TGTGCCAGCAGCCACCCTCTGGGGAGCGGGTCCACAGATACGCAGTATTTT. Its protein product is CASSHPLGSGSTDTQYF.

The sample holds a few counts of this clone. This chain uses TRBV6-6 with TRBJ2-5; weak D call: TRBD2 (6 bases). Between the trimmed V and J ends, which lost 5 bases and 7 bases, there was a span of 14 bases. Germline CDR1 is MNHNY and CDR2 is SVGAGI (reference sequence). The length of the CDR3 is 13 residues. The CDR3 DNA follows: TGTGCCAGCAGTATCGGCCTGGAGGGGACCCAGTACTTC. It is translated as CASSIGLEGTQYF.

This clone has a handful of counts. The CDR3, as DNA: TGTGCCAGCAGCCCGTCGGGCGGGGCAGGGACTTACGAGCAGTACTTC. It translates to CASSPSGGAGTYEQYF. This chain connects TRBV5-4 to TRBJ2-7; the D gene is possibly TRBD2 (6 bases). CDR1 and CDR2 (germline): SGHNT, YYREEE (reference sequence). There are 16 residues in the CDR3. V lost 4 bases and J 4 bases, leaving 21 bases between the germline ends.

This chain uses TRBV30 with TRBJ1-3; D is ambiguous. CDR3 length equals 13 residues. Trimming took off 2 bases at V and 2 bases at J, with 7 bases between the two ends. Germline CDR1 reads GTSNPN; CDR2 reads SVGIG (reference sequence). CDR3 protein: CAWSFGAGNTIYF. The CDR3 DNA sequence: TGTGCCTGGAGTTTCGGGGCTGGAAACACCATATATTTT.

This clone was seen only once. This chain connects TRBV5-1 to TRBJ1-4; a possible D gene is TRBD1 (6 bases). Germline values: CDR1 SGHRS, CDR2 YFSETQ. Trimming took off 4 bases at V and 2 bases at J, with 15 bases between the two ends. The CDR3 loop spans 16 amino acids. This CDR3 reads CASSLNDRFTNEKLFF. The CDR3 DNA reads TGCGCCAGCAGCCTAAACGACAGGTTCACTAATGAAAAACTGTTTTTT.

The rearrangement joins TRBV29-1 to TRBJ2-1; no firm D call. CDR1 is SQVTM and CDR2 is ANQGSEA in the germline V gene. V was shortened by 5 bases and J by 5 bases, with 16 bases between the two germline ends. The CDR3 covers 14 residues. The CDR3 sequence is CSVLRVETNNEQFF. Written as DNA, the CDR3 is TGCAGCGTTCTCCGGGTAGAGACCAACAATGAGCAGTTCTTC.

The rearrangement uses TRBV5-8 and TRBJ2-2, with a weak D call TRBD1 (6 bases). V lost 3 bases and J lost 4, with 16 bases in between. Germline V CDR1 and CDR2: SGHTS, YDEGEE. The CDR3 runs to 16 residues. The CDR3 loop reads CASSSSQGRITGELFF. In DNA, the CDR3 is TGTGCCAGCAGCTCTTCACAGGGAAGGATCACCGGGGAGCTGTTTTTT.

This clone was recorded only once. In DNA form, the CDR3 reads TGTGCCTGGAGTGCTGAGGTTGGGTCCTACAATGAGCAGTTCTTC. It yields the protein CAWSAEVGSYNEQFF. This chain links TRBV30 with TRBJ2-1; D is ambiguous. Trimming removed 1 base at V and 1 base at J, with 11 bases between. CDR3 size: 15 residues. The germline CDR1 and CDR2 sequences are GTSNPN and SVGIG (reference sequence).

This sequence joins TRBV6-6 and TRBJ2-5; D ambiguous. V was cut by 0 bases and J by 7 bases, with 15 bases left in between. The germline V gene has CDR1 MNHNY and CDR2 SVGAGI (reference sequence). The CDR3 length is 15 residues. The CDR3 protein is CASSYSTPASGTQYF. The CDR3 DNA is TGTGCCAGCAGTTACTCGACCCCCGCATCGGGGACCCAGTACTTC.

The rearrangement uses TRBV28 and TRBJ2-3; 15 nucleotides align to TRBD2. Trimming at V came to 6 bases and at J to 0 bases, leaving 19 bases not matched to a gene. Germline assignment: CDR1 MDHEN and CDR2 SYDVKM. The CDR3 covers 22 residues. CDR3 DNA: TGTGCCAGCAGGCCCCCAAAGGGACTAGCGGGAGGAGTTGGGGCTAGCACAGATACGCAGTATTTT. It translates to CASRPPKGLAGGVGASTDTQYF.